The 9 T cell receptor beta chains listed next were all sequenced from one sample in a study of blood T cell repertoires in COVID-19. Assay used: immunoSEQ multiplex PCR; TCRdb lists only in-frame clones, some missing. The sample records some 200,000 clones, 94% being singletons. The sample was peripheral blood. Source of these receptors: a man younger than 45 with COVID-19, enrolled during active disease.

The V and J genes are TRBV4-1 and TRBJ2-2, with D possibly being TRBD1 (6 bases). V shed 0 bases and J shed 2 bases, with 16 bases lying between them. In germline, CDR1 is MGHRA, CDR2 YSYEKL. The CDR3 runs to 18 residues. CDR3: CASSQDRSGVRNTGELFF. The DNA of the CDR3 is TGCGCCAGCAGCCAAGATCGGTCAGGGGTACGAAACACCGGGGAGCTGTTTTTT.

This clone was seen a single time. The V call is TRBV6-2 or TRBV6-3, the J call TRBJ2-2; 13 bases are a match to TRBD2. Per the germline V gene, CDR1 is MNHEY and CDR2 is SVGEGT. The CDR3 sequence is 15 residues long. V gave up 3 bases and J gave up 6 bases; unmatched junction bases: 1. The CDR3 DNA follows: TGTGCCAGCAGTTATACTAGCGGGGGGGCCGGGGAGCTGTTTTTT. Translated, it gives CASSYTSGGAGELFF.

This clone has only one observation. The rearrangement uses TRBV6-4 and TRBJ1-2; no firm D call. V was pared by 0 bases and J by 4 bases, with 12 bases between. Germline values: CDR1 MRHNA, CDR2 SNTAGT. The CDR3 has 15 amino acids. The CDR3 reads CASSDSADAVYGYTF. The CDR3, as DNA: TGTGCCAGCAGTGACTCGGCGGATGCGGTCTATGGCTACACCTTC.

The J gene is TRBJ1-1, the V gene TRBV6-6, with D hard to call. With 8 bases removed from V and 4 bases from J, the gap between germline ends came to 23 bases. CDR1 and CDR2 (germline): MNHNY, SVGAGI (reference sequence). The CDR3 extends over 16 amino acids. Here the CDR3 reads CASEEVLGSWVTEAFF. The CDR3 DNA follows: TGTGCCAGCGAGGAGGTTCTAGGATCGTGGGTCACTGAAGCTTTCTTT.

V is TRBV10-3 and J is TRBJ2-3, with 9 bases aligning to TRBD2. Germline loops: CDR1 ENHRY, CDR2 SYGVKD. Trimming at V came to 2 bases and at J to 1 base, leaving 1 base not matched to a gene. The CDR3 has 15 residues. The CDR3 coding sequence is TGTGCCATCAGTGAGGCTAGCGGGGGCACAGATACGCAGTATTTT. Its translation: CAISEASGGTDTQYF.

This chain links TRBV5-5 with TRBJ2-4; 9 bases map to TRBD1. The junction had 7 bases not matched to a gene; V was cut back by 0 bases and J by 0 bases. CDR3 length: 18 residues. Looked up from germline, CDR1 is SGHKS and CDR2 is YYEKEE (reference sequence). CDR3 nucleotides: TGTGCCAGCAGCTTGGGCGGGACAGGGATTCTAGCCAAAAACATTCAGTACTTC. Its protein product is CASSLGGTGILAKNIQYF.

The chain joins TRBV7-9 to TRBJ1-1, with D possibly matching TRBD1 (5 bases). CDR1 is SEHNR and CDR2 is FQNEAQ in the germline V gene (reference sequence). The CDR3 runs 16 residues. V was pared by 4 bases and J by 0 bases, with 15 bases between. DNA for the CDR3: TGTGCCAGCAGCTCCTGGGGCGCTAAAATGAACACTGAAGCTTTCTTT. Its translation: CASSSWGAKMNTEAFF.

The V gene is TRBV18, the J gene TRBJ1-1; the D is unclear. The V gene lost 5 bases and the J gene lost 0 bases, with 22 bases spanning the gap. CDR1 and CDR2 from the germline V gene are KGHSH and LQKENI. The CDR3 is 18 residues long. As DNA, the CDR3 is TGTGCCAGCTCATCCACTCGCCTCCAACAGAGACTGAACACTGAAGCTTTCTTT. Its translation is CASSSTRLQQRLNTEAFF. Together with reference TRBV18 and TRBJ1-1, the CDR3 gives the full variable domain: NAGVMQNPRHLVRRRGQEARLRCSPMKGHSHVYWYRQLPEEGLKFMVYLQKENIIDESGMPKERFSAEFPKEGPSILRIQQVVRGDSAAYFCASSSTRLQQRLNTEAFFGQGTRLTVV.

This clone has more than one count but fewer than ten. This chain links TRBV10-3 with TRBJ2-2, with D possibly TRBD2 on 6 matching bases. The germline gives CDR1 ENHRY, CDR2 SYGVKD. This CDR3 comprises 16 residues. The V and J ends lost 8 bases and 3 bases respectively, with 19 bases between them. CDR3 residues: CAIPSLEGGDTGELFF. The CDR3 DNA follows: TGTGCCATCCCTTCTTTGGAGGGTGGTGACACCGGGGAGCTGTTTTTT.